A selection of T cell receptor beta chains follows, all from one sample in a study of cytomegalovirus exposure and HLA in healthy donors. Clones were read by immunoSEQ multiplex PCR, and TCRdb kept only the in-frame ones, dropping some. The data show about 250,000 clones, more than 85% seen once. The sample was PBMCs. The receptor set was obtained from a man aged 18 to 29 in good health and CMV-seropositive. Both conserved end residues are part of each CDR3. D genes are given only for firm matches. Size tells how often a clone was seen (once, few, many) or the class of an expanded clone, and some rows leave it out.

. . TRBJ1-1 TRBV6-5 TGTGCCACCTCCCGGGCGAACACTGAAGCTTTCTTT CATSRANTEAFF
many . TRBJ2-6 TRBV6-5 TGTGCCAGCAGTTTCGACAGCTCTGGGGCCAACGTCCTGACTTTC CASSFDSSGANVLTF
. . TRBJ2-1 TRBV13 TGTGCCAGCAGCGTCTTCACCAATGAGCAGTTCTTC CASSVFTNEQFF
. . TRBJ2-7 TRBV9 TGTGCCAGCAGCGTAGCTACAGGCAACTACGAGCAGTACTTC CASSVATGNYEQYF
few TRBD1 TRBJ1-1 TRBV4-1 TGCGCCAGCAGCCAGTTGGGACAGGGCACTGAAGCTTTCTTT CASSQLGQGTEAFF
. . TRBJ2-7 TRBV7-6 TGTGCCAGCAGCTTCTCAGGGACCGAGCAGTACTTC CASSFSGTEQYF
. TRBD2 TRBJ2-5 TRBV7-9 TGTGCCAGCGACCCTCCTAGCGGGGACACCCAAGAGACCCAGTACTTC CASDPPSGDTQETQYF
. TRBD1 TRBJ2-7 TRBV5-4 TGTGCCAGCAGGACCCAGGGACAGACCTATTTGCGCTTC CASRTQGQTYLRF
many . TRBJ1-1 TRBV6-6 TGTGCCAGCAGTTACTCGAGGGTGAACACTGAAGCTTTCTTT CASSYSRVNTEAFF
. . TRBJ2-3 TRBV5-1 TGCGCCAGCAGCTTGGGACTGCTCACAGATACGCAGTATTTT CASSLGLLTDTQYF
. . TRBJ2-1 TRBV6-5 TGTGCCAGCAGTTACTCTCTACCGGGAGAGAATGAGCAGTTCTTC CASSYSLPGENEQFF
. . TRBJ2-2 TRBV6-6 TGTGCCAGCAGGGGCGCAGGAAACACCGGGGAGCTGTTTTTT CASRGAGNTGELFF
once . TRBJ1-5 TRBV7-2 TGTGCCAGCAGCTCGCACAGGAATCAGCCCCAGCATTTT CASSSHRNQPQHF
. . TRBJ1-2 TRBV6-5 TGTGCCAGCAGGATCGGGACCCACCGCGGGGGCTACACCTTC CASRIGTHRGGYTF
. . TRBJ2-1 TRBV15 TGTGCCACCAGCATCTCTCGCGAGAACAATGAGCAGTTCTTC CATSISRENNEQFF
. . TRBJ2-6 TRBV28 TGTGCCAGCAGTTTATGGGTCCTACTGAAAGGCGGGGCCAACGTCCTGACTTTC CASSLWVLLKGGANVLTF
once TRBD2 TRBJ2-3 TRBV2 TGTGCCAGCAGTGCAGGACTAGCGGCTAGCACAGATACGCAGTATTTT CASSAGLAASTDTQYF
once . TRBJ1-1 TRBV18 TGTGCCAGCTCACCACCGTCTCTCACTGAAGCTTTCTTT CASSPPSLTEAFF
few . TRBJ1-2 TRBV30 TGTGCCTTAACAGGGTGGGTTCTCTATGGCTACACCTTC CALTGWVLYGYTF
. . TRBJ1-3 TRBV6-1 TGTGCCAGCAGGGACTTTTTGGGACCAGGAAACACCATATATTTT CASRDFLGPGNTIYF
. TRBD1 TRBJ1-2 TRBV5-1 TGCGCCAGCAGCTTGGACGGGACAGCCCCAAGCTATGGCTACACCTTC CASSLDGTAPSYGYTF
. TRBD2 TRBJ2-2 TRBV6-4 TGTGCCAGCAGCGTAGCGGGAGACACCGGGGAGCTGTTTTTT CASSVAGDTGELFF
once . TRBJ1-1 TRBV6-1 TGTGCCAGCAGTGACCCCTCTACAGGGTTTTGGGCAGCTTTCTTT CASSDPSTGFWAAFF
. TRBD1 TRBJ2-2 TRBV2 TGTGCCAGCAGCGTTTATAAGACAGGGGGCAACACCGGGGAGCTGTTTTTT CASSVYKTGGNTGELFF
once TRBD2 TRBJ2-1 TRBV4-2 TGTGCCAGCAGCCAAGTAACTAGCGGGAGGGGTAATGAGCAGTTCTTC CASSQVTSGRGNEQFF
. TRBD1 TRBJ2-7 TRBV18 TGTGCCAGCTCACCACCATTAATAGACAGGGTGGTATACGAGCAGTACTTC CASSPPLIDRVVYEQYF
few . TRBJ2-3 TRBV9 TGTGCCAGCAGCGTAGAAGCAGATACGCAGTATTTT CASSVEADTQYF